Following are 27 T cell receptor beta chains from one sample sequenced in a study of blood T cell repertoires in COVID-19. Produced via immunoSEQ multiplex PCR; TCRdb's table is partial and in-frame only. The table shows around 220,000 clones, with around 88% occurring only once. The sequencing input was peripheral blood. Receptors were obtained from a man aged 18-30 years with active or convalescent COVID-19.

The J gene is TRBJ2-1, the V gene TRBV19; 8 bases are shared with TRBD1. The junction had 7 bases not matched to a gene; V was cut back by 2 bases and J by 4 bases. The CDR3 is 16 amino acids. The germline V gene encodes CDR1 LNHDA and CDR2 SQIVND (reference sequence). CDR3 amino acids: CASSIPRTGIYNEQFF. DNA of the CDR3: TGTGCCAGTAGTATACCCCGGACAGGGATTTACAATGAGCAGTTCTTC.

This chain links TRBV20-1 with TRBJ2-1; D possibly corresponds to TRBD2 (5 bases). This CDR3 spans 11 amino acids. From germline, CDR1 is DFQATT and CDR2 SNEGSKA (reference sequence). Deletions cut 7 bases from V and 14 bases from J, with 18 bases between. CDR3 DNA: TGCAGTGTTTACGAGTTCACTAGGGAGTTCTTC. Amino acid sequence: CSVYEFTREFF.

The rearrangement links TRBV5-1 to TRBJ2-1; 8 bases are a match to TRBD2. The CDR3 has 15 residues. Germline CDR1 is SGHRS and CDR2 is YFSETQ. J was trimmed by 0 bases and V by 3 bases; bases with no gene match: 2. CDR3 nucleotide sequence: TGCGCCAGCAGCTCTGGACTAGCCTCCTACAATGAGCAGTTCTTC. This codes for CASSSGLASYNEQFF.

In DNA form, the CDR3 reads TGTGCCAGCAGCGTTACAGGGTTCGGAGAGACCCAGTACTTC. Translated, it gives CASSVTGFGETQYF. This chain connects TRBV11-1 to TRBJ2-5; the D gene is possibly TRBD1 (6 bases). Germline loops: CDR1 SGHAT, CDR2 FQDESV (reference sequence). V was trimmed by 5 bases and J by 4 bases, leaving 14 bases between them. The CDR3 is 14 residues long.

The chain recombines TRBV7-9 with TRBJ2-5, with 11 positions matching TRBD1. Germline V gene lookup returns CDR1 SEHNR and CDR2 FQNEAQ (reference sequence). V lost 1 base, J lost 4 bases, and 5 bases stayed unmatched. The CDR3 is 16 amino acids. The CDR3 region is CASSLEGQGARETQYF. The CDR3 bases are TGTGCCAGCAGCTTAGAAGGACAGGGGGCGAGAGAGACCCAGTACTTC.

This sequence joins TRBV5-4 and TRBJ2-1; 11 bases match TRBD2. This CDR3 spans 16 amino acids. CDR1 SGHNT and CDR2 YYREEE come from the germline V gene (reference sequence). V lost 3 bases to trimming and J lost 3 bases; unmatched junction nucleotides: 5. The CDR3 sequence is CASSSRGTSGYNEQFF. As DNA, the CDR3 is TGTGCCAGCAGCTCCCGCGGGACTAGCGGCTACAATGAGCAGTTCTTC.

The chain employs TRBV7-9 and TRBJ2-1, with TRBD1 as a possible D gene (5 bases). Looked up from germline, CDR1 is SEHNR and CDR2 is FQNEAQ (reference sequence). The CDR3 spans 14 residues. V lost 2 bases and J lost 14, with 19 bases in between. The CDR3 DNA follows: TGTGCCAGCAGCTTATTTTCCCCAGAGCAGGGTGAGTTCTTC. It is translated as CASSLFSPEQGEFF.

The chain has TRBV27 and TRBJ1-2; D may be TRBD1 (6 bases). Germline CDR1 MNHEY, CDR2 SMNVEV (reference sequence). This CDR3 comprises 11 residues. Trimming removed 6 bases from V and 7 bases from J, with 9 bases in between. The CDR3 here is CASRLGGGYTF. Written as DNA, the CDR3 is TGTGCCAGCAGACTAGGGGGTGGCTACACCTTC.

CDR3 coding DNA: TGTGCCAGTAGGGAGAGGGCCAGCGGGCGAGGTTCACCCCTCCACTTT. Protein: CASRERASGRGSPLHF. The chain combines TRBV19 with TRBJ1-6; D unresolved. Germline CDR1 LNHDA, CDR2 SQIVND (reference sequence). Trimming shortened V by 6 bases and J by 9 bases, and 21 bases separated the two germline ends. CDR3 length equals 16 residues.

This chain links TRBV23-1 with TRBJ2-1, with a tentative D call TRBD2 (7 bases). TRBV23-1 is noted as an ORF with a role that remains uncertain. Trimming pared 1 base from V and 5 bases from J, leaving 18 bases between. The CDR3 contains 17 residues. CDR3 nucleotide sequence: TGCGCCAGCAGTCAATGTGAGGGGGGGCTAGCGGACAATGAGCAGTTCTTC. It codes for CASSQCEGGLADNEQFF.

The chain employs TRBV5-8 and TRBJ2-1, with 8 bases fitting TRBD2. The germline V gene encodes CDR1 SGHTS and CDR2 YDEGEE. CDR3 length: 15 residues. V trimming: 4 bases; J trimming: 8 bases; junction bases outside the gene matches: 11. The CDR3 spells CASSAGTRRMDEQFF. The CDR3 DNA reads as TGTGCCAGCAGCGCCGGGACTAGACGTATGGATGAGCAGTTCTTC.

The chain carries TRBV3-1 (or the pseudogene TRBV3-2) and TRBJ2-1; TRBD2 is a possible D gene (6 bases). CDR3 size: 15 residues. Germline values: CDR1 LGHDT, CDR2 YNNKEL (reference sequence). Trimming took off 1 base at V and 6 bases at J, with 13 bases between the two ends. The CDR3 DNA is TGTGCCAGCAGCCAAGCCTTGCGGGGAGGCAATGAGCAGTTCTTC. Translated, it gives CASSQALRGGNEQFF.

The CDR3 DNA sequence: TGTGCCTGGGATCCGGGACAGCAGAACACTGAAGCTTTCTTT. It yields the protein CAWDPGQQNTEAFF. This chain links TRBV30 with TRBJ1-1; 7 nucleotides match TRBD1. The CDR3 runs 14 residues. V gave up 5 bases and J gave up 1 base; unmatched junction bases: 7. Germline CDR1 and CDR2: GTSNPN and SVGIG (reference sequence).

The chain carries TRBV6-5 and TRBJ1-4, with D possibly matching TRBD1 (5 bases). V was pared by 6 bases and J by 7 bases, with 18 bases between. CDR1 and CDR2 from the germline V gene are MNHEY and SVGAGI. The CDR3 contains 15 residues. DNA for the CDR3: TGTGCCAGCAGAACCGTCGGGGGTGTGGGTGAAAAACTGTTTTTT. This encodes CASRTVGGVGEKLFF.

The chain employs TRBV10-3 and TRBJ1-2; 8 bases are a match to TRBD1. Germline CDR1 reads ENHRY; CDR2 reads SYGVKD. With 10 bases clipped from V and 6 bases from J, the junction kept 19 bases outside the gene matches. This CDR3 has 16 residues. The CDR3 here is CATQQGAGQGRNGYTF. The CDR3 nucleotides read TGTGCCACCCAACAAGGAGCCGGACAGGGACGAAATGGCTACACCTTC.

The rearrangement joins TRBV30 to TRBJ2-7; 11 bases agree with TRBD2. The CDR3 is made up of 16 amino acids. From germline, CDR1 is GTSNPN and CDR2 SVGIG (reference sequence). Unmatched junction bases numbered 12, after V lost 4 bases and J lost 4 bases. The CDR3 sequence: CAWNLASGRLGYEQYF. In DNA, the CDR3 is TGTGCCTGGAATTTAGCTAGCGGGAGGCTCGGGTACGAGCAGTACTTC.

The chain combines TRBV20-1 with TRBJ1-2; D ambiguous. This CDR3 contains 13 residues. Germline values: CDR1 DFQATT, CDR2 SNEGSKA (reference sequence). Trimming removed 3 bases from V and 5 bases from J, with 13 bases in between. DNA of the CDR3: TGCAGTGCTAGTTGGGAGCGGGGTTATGGCTACACCTTC. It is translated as CSASWERGYGYTF.

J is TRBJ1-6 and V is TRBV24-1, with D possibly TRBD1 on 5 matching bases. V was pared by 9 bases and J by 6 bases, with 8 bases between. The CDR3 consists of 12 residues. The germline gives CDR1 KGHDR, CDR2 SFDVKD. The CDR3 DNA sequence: TGTGCCACCCGGACATCTAATTCACCCCTCCACTTT. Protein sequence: CATRTSNSPLHF.

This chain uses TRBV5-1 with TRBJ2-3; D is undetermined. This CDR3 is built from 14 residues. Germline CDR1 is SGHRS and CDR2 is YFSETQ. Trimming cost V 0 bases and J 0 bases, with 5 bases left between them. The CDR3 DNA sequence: TGCGCCAGCAGCTTGGACAGTAGCACAGATACGCAGTATTTT. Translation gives CASSLDSSTDTQYF.

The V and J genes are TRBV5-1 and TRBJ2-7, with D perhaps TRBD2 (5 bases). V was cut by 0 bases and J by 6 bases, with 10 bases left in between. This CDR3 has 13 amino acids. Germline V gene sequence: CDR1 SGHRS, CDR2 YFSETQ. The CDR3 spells CASSLEEVGEQYF. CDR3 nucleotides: TGCGCCAGCAGCTTGGAGGAGGTAGGCGAGCAGTACTTC.

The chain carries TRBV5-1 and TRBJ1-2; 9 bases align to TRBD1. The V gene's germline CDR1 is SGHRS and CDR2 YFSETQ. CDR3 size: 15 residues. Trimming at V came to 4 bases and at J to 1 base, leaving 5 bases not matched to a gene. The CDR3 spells CASSPGTGFNYGYTF. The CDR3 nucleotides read TGCGCCAGCAGCCCGGGGACAGGGTTTAACTATGGCTACACCTTC.

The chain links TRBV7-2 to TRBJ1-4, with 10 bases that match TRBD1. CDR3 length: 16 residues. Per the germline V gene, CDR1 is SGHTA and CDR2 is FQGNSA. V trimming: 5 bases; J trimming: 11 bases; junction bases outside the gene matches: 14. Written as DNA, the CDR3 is TGTGCCAGCAGCATTAGAACCGGGACAGGGGTCGAGAAACTGTTTTTT. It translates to CASSIRTGTGVEKLFF. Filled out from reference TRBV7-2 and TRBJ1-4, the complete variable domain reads GAGVSQSPSNKVTEKGKDVELRCDPISGHTALYWYRQSLGQGLEFLIYFQGNSAPDKSGLPSDRFSAERTGGSVSTLTIQRTQQEDSAVYLCASSIRTGTGVEKLFFGSGTQLSVL.

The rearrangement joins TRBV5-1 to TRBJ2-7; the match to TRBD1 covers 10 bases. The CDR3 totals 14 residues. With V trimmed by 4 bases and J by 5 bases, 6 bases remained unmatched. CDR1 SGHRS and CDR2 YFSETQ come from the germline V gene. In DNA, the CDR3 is TGCGCCAGCAGCAACGGACAGGGGGTGAACGAGCAGTACTTC. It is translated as CASSNGQGVNEQYF.

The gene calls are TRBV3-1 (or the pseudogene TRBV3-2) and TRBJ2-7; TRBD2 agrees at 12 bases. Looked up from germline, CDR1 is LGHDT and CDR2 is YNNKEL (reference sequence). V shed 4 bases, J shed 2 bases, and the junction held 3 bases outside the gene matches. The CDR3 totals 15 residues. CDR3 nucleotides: TGTGCCAGCAGCCCGACTAGCGGGAGACCCTACGAGCAGTACTTC. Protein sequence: CASSPTSGRPYEQYF.

CDR3 in DNA: TGTGCCAGCTCAGCCGGACAGGGGGCGCATGAGCAGTTCTTC. This gives the protein CASSAGQGAHEQFF. The V and J genes are TRBV18 and TRBJ2-1, with TRBD1 identical over 11 bases. J was trimmed by 8 bases and V by 5 bases; bases with no gene match: 5. The CDR3 sequence is 14 residues long. CDR1 is KGHSH, CDR2 LQKENI, per germline.

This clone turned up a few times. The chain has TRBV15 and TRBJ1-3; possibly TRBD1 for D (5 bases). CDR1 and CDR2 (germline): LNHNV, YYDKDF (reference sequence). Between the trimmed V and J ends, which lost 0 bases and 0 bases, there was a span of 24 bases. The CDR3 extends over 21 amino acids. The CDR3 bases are TGTGCCACCAGCAGAGATCAGGGAAGGGGTCGACCTTCCTACTCTGGAAACACCATATATTTT. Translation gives CATSRDQGRGRPSYSGNTIYF.

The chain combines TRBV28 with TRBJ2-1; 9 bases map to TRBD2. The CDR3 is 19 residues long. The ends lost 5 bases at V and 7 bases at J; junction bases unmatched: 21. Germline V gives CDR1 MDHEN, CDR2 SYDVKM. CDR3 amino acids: CASSPLVAGAFPPWNEQFF. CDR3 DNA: TGTGCCAGCAGTCCCCTGGTAGCGGGAGCTTTCCCACCTTGGAATGAGCAGTTCTTC.